This T cell receptor beta chain emerged from a study of early T cells in non-severe SARS-CoV-2 infection (dated by TCRdb to the early 2020s). About the investigation overall: Because TCR sequencing relied on bulk RNA taken from unsorted whole blood, pairing of alpha and beta chains was not possible.

The study was a case-control design nested within a healthcare worker cohort in London, UK, with weekly nasopharyngeal swab PCR tests and blood sampling. Healthcare workers were recruited between 23 and 31 March 2020, during the week of the UK lockdown, and were followed weekly for up to roughly 15 weeks. Reading the germline V gene gives CDR1 LGHNA and CDR2 YSLEER. V sheds 4 bases and J sheds 3 bases, leaving 12 bases between their ends. From the cysteine up to the phenylalanine, the CDR3 has a length of 14 residues. Only the CDR3 part of the read is kept: 42 bases, read in frame from the first base. This clonotype was detected a few times. No cognate antigen has been identified for it. Qualities for individual bases were not recorded, and no much larger clone is one base off. To prepare the library, 5' RACE was applied. Sequencing used a NextSeq 500. The TCR library protocol attached unique molecular identifiers to individual cDNA molecules to correct for sequencing error and PCR bias. TCR alpha and beta chains were both sequenced, and the abundances of alpha and beta sequences in each sample were closely correlated with each other. Concerning the study's data processing: Decombinator V4 was used to annotate the V gene, J gene and CDR3 of the TCR sequences. Expanded TCRs were defined as changing significantly between any two time points under a Poisson model with p below 0.0001. TCR abundances were normalised to the total number of TCRs sequenced in each sample and reported as counts per million. TRAV1-2 paired with TRAJ12, TRAJ20 or TRAJ33 defined MAIT TCRs, while TRAV10 paired with TRAJ18 defined iNKT TCRs. VDJdb, accessed 1 November 2021, was searched for CMV, EBV and SARS-CoV-2 annotated TCRs, excluding TCRs annotated for multiple antigens. The public sequencing data were trimmed at Q25 with fastp and processed into clonotypes with MiXCR by TCRdb, which kept only in-frame beta chains. Rows are unified per CDR3 protein, each entry keeping the most common DNA and genes. None of the V and J calls come from the authors' own analysis; TCRdb made them. Here the sample has 50,000 to 70,000 distinct CDR3 sequences; around 9.3% occur a single time. The ten largest clones add up to around 17% of the sample.

Here is what the overall study found, with its caveats: Matching against VDJdb was skewed toward anti-spike CD8 responses, likely underestimated virus-specific expansions, and missed private and CD4 specificities.

Sequencing was done on a sample of whole blood. The rearrangement combines TRBV4-3 with TRBJ1-1, with TRBD1 perhaps the D gene, on 5 matching bases. The TCR originated in an adult who was a healthcare worker with PCR-confirmed SARS-CoV-2 infection or an uninfected control (not recorded which). The DNA reads as follows: TGCGCCAGCAGCCGGAACAGGAGAGACACTGAAGCTTTCTTT. The translation is CASSRNRRDTEAFF.